Listed below are T cell receptor beta chains from one sample, sequenced in a study of T cell responses to AZD1222 COVID-19 vaccine. TCRdb's copy holds only in-frame clones and misses some; the assay was immunoSEQ multiplex PCR. Of roughly 110,000 clones listed, roughly 89% are singletons. Source: peripheral blood, taken on day 0 of AZD1222 vaccination. The origin of the receptors is an adult in good health. Both conserved end residues are part of each CDR3. Each record gives: V gene, J gene, CDR3 protein.

TRBV29-1	TRBJ1-4	CSVGSGALGYEKLFF
TRBV6-5	TRBJ1-4	CSCSRGNEKLFF
TRBV12-3/TRBV12-4	TRBJ2-5	CASSLVQETQYF
TRBV6-1	TRBJ2-6	CASSEVWGYGANVLTF
TRBV6-2/TRBV6-3	TRBJ2-2	CASSWTGGELFF
TRBV7-6	TRBJ1-4	CASSLDWGGNEKLFF
TRBV15	TRBJ1-2	CATSQGTNYGYTF
TRBV3-1/TRBV3-2	TRBJ2-5	CASRRGQNQETQYF
TRBV2	TRBJ1-1	CARSRGPGSTEAFF
TRBV6-6	TRBJ1-2	CASRRQGNYGYTF
TRBV10-3	TRBJ2-1	CAIRALANEQFF
TRBV7-8	TRBJ1-2	CASSLAQLGSGGYTF
TRBV5-4	TRBJ2-1	CASSWGLAENNEQFF
TRBV19	TRBJ2-5	CASRDRGPETQYF
TRBV6-5	TRBJ1-3	CASSYAVGGENTIYF
TRBV6-1	TRBJ1-1	CASSGDSRGWVGTEAFF
TRBV19	TRBJ1-1	CASSTPGQASGNTEAFF
TRBV7-2	TRBJ1-1	CASSWGRGTEAFF
TRBV14	TRBJ2-7	CASSQWQGAYEQYF
TRBV27	TRBJ1-6	CASSLFLGTGRYNSPLHF
TRBV5-6	TRBJ1-6	CASSPLTGLDSPLHF
TRBV7-6	TRBJ2-7	CASSLGLAGDSYEQYF
TRBV9	TRBJ1-1	CASSVSANTEAFF
TRBV15	TRBJ2-7	CATSRDQWLVYEQYF
TRBV6-5	TRBJ1-5	CASSLERDQPQHF
TRBV2	TRBJ1-4	CASMDRAATNEKLFF
TRBV7-2	TRBJ1-4	CASSLEGRGFGGEKLFF
TRBV4-2	TRBJ1-6	CASSRDPGTGNSPLHF
TRBV19	TRBJ2-2	CASSMSGGLGGELFF
TRBV7-9	TRBJ2-7	CASSLPGTSYEQYF
TRBV10-2	TRBJ2-1	CASSRLFTYDEQFF
TRBV9	TRBJ2-5	CASSVGARGGAQETQYF
TRBV5-1	TRBJ2-5	CASSQGGEQETQYF
TRBV7-6	TRBJ2-3	CASSSIGPSGGTDTQYF
TRBV7-8	TRBJ2-2	CASSDLAGGTTGELFF
TRBV18	TRBJ1-5	CASSPVLLGYGGGGIPYSNQPQHF
TRBV6-5	TRBJ1-6	CASSYTGAHNSPLHF
TRBV6-5	TRBJ2-1	CASSPTQSSYNEQFF
TRBV7-6	TRBJ2-2	CASSSLTGGPWAGELFF
TRBV28	TRBJ2-7	CASSPPGVVSHEQYF
TRBV5-4	TRBJ1-2	CASRTGTGYGGYTF
TRBV5-6	TRBJ1-2	CASSPSGGFTFYGYTF
TRBV10-3	TRBJ1-5	CAISALDRGNQPQHF
TRBV7-5	TRBJ2-1	CARSLCPSGEGSYNEQFF
TRBV6-2/TRBV6-3	TRBJ2-1	CASSPGGEQFF
TRBV5-1	TRBJ1-1	CASRGEFEAFF
TRBV3-1/TRBV3-2	TRBJ1-1	CASSQALGDDTEAFF
TRBV27	TRBJ1-2	CASSTLGYGYTF
TRBV3-1/TRBV3-2	TRBJ2-7	CASSQTGGIGEQYF
TRBV28	TRBJ1-3	CASSPITRGGGRHTTYF
TRBV7-8	TRBJ2-7	CASRRLGLANEQYF